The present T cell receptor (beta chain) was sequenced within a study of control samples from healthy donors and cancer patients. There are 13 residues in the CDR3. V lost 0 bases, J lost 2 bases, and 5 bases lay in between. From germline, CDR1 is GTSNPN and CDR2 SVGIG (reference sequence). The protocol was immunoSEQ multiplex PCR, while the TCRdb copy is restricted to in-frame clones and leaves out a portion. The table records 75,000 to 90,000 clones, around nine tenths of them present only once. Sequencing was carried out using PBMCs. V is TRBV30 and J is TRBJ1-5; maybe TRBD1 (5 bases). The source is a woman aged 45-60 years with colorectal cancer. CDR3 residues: CAWSVQGNQPQHF. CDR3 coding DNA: TGTGCCTGGAGTGTACAGGGCAATCAGCCCCAGCATTTT.